What follows describes a single T cell receptor (beta chain). Its antigen is as yet unknown. The data originate from a study of T cell responses to AZD1222 COVID-19 vaccine. Study-level information: Second-dose timings of about 4 or about 12 weeks were pooled.

This table comes from immunoSEQ multiplex PCR, and its TCRdb copy is limited to in-frame clones, with some not included. The table has 100,000 to 150,000 clones, around 84% seen once. Study-wide points: Mostly white British, mostly female donors; authors suggested clonal diversity may be underestimated. Compared with day 0, the breadth and depth of the Spike-specific TCR repertoire rose significantly after two doses of AZD1222.

This CDR3 contains 14 residues. Germline-derived CDR1 and CDR2 are SGDLS and YYNGEE. Trimming shortened V by 0 bases and J by 5 bases, and 11 bases separated the two germline ends. This TCR was sampled from an adult in good health. Source: peripheral blood, taken on day 0 of AZD1222 vaccination. This chain joins TRBV9 and TRBJ2-5; TRBD1 or TRBD2 may be the D gene (5 bases each). CDR3 region: CASSVEAGTETQYF. CDR3 bases: TGTGCCAGCAGCGTAGAGGCAGGGACCGAGACCCAGTACTTC.